This T cell receptor beta chain appears in the sequencing data of a study of blood T cell repertoires in COVID-19. Whole-study context: The analysed material was cDNA or gDNA that came from T cells, B-cell-depleted T cells, or PBMCs.

Authors' data handling: Estimation of nucleated cell counts relied on the amplification of reference gene primers. This table comes from immunoSEQ multiplex PCR, and its TCRdb copy is limited to in-frame clones, with some not included. The D gene and trimming were derived from the DNA, and the V and J assignments and clone size from that table. The sample includes about 34,000 clones, 90% of them seen just once. Germline V CDR1 and CDR2: LGHDT, YNNKEL (reference sequence). V lost 0 bases and J lost 1, with 11 bases in between. The CDR3 extends over 16 amino acids. The material sequenced was peripheral blood. The sequence derives from an elderly man with acute or convalescent COVID-19. This chain links TRBV3-1 (or the pseudogene TRBV3-2) with TRBJ2-3; TRBD2 might be the D (6 bases). The CDR3 loop is CASSQEPASGTDTQYF. The CDR3 nucleotides read TGTGCCAGCAGCCAAGAACCGGCTAGCGGCACAGATACGCAGTATTTT.